This paragraph covers one T cell receptor (beta chain) sequence. These data come from a study of cytomegalovirus exposure and HLA in healthy donors. In the PCR, 60 Vbeta and 13 Jbeta primers were used. TCRdb's table, derived via immunoSEQ multiplex PCR, lists solely in-frame clones and lacks some. Here the sample spans over 100,000 clones, approximately 80% being singletons. Trimming removed 1 base from V and 3 bases from J; junction bases left unmatched: 6. The CDR3 extends over 15 amino acids. Per germline, CDR1 SGHTA and CDR2 FQGNSA. The chain uses TRBV7-2 and TRBJ2-7, with 7 bases that match TRBD2. What was sequenced was PBMCs. The sequence derives from a woman aged 25 to 39 in good health and CMV-seronegative. The CDR3 is CASSLEVGGDYEQYF. CDR3 nucleotide sequence: TGTGCCAGCAGCTTAGAAGTGGGGGGGGACTACGAGCAGTACTTC.